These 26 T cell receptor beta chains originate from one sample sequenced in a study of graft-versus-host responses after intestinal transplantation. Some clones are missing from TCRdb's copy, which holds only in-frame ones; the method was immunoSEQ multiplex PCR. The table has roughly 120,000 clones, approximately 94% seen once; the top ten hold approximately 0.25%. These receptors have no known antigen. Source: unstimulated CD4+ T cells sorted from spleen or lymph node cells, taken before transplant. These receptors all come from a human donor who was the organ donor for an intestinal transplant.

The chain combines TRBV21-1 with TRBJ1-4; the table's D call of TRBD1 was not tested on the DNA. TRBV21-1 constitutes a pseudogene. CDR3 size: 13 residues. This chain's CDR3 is CASSKAGGEKLFF. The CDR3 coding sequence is TGTGCCAGCAGCAAAGCAGGGGGCGAAAAACTGTTTTTT.

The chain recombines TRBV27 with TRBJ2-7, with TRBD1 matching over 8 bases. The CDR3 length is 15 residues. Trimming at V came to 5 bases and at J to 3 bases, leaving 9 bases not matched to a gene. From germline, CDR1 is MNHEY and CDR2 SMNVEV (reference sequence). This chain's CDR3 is CASSVAMDRDYEQYF. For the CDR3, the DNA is TGTGCCAGCAGTGTGGCGATGGACAGGGACTACGAGCAGTACTTC.

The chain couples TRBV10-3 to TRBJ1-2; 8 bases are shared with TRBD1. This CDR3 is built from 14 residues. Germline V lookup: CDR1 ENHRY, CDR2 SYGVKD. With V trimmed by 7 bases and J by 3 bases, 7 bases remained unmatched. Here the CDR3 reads CAINQDREYYGYTF. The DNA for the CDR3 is TGTGCCATCAACCAGGACAGGGAGTACTATGGCTACACCTTC.

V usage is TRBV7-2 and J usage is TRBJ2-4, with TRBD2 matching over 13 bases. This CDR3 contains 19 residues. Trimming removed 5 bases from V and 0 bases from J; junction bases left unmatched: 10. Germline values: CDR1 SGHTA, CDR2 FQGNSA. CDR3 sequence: CASSLRTSGGAKAKNIQYF. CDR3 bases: TGTGCCAGCAGCCTGAGGACTAGCGGGGGTGCCAAAGCCAAAAACATTCAGTACTTC.

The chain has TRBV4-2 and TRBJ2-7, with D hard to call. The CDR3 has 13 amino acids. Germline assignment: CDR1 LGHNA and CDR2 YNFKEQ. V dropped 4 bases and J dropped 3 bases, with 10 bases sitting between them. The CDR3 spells CASSRSLLYEQYF. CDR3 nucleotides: TGTGCCAGCAGCCGGAGTTTACTCTACGAGCAGTACTTC.

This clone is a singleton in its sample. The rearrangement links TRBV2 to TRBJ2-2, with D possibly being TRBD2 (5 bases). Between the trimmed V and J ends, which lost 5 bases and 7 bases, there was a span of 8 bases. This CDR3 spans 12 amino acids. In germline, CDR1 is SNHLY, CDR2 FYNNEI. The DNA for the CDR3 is TGTGCCAGCAGTCACGGGGTCGGGGAGCTGTTTTTT. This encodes CASSHGVGELFF.

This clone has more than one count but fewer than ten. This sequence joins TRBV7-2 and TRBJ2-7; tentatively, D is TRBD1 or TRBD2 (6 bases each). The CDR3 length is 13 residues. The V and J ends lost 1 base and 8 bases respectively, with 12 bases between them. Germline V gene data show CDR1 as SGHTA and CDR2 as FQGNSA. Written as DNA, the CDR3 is TGTGCCAGCAGCTTAGGGGGGGCGCGGAAGCAGTACTTC. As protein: CASSLGGARKQYF. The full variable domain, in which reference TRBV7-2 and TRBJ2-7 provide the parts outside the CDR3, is GAGVSQSPSNKVTEKGKDVELRCDPISGHTALYWYRQSLGQGLEFLIYFQGNSAPDKSGLPSDRFSAERTGGSVSTLTIQRTQQEDSAVYLCASSLGGARKQYFGPGTRLTVT.

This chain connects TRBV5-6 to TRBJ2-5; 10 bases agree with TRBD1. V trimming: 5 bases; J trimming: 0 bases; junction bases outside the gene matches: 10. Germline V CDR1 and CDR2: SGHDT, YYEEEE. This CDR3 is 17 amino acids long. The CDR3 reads CASSPGTGDPYQETQYF. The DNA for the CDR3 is TGTGCCAGCAGTCCCGGGACAGGGGACCCGTACCAAGAGACCCAGTACTTC.

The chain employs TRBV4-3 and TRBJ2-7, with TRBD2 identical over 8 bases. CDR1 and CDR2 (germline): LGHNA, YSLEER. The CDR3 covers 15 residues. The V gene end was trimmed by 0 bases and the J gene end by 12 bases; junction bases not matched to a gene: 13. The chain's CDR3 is CASSQDLFVAGPAYF. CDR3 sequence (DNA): TGCGCCAGCAGCCAAGATCTTTTCGTAGCGGGGCCCGCGTACTTC.

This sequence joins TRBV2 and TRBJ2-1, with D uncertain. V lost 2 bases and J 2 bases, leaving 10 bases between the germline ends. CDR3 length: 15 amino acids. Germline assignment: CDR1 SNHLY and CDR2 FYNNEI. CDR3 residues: CASSELGITYNEQFF. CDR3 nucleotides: TGTGCCAGCAGTGAATTGGGGATAACCTACAATGAGCAGTTCTTC.

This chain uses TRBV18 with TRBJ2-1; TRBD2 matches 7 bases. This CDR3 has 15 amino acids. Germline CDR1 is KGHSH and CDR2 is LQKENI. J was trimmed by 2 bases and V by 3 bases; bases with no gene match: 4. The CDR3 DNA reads TGTGCCAGCTCACCTACAGGACTAGCCTACAATGAGCAGTTCTTC. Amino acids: CASSPTGLAYNEQFF.

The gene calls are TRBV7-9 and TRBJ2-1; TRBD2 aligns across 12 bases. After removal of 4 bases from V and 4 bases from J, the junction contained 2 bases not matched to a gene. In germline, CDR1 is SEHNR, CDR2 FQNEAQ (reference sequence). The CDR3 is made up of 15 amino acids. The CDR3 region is CASSWTSGIYNEQFF. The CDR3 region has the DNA TGTGCCAGCAGCTGGACTAGCGGGATTTACAATGAGCAGTTCTTC.

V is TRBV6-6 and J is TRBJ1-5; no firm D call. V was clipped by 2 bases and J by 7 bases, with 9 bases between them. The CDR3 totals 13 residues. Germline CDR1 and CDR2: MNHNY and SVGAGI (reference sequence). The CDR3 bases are TGTGCCAGCAGTTACGGGGTGAGCCAGCCCCAGCATTTT. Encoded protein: CASSYGVSQPQHF.

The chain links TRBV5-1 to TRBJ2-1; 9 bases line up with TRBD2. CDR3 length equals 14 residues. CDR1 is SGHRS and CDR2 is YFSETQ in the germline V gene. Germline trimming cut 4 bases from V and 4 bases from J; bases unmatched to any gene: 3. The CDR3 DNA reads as TGCGCCAGCAGCCGGACTAGCGTATACAATGAGCAGTTCTTC. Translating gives CASSRTSVYNEQFF.

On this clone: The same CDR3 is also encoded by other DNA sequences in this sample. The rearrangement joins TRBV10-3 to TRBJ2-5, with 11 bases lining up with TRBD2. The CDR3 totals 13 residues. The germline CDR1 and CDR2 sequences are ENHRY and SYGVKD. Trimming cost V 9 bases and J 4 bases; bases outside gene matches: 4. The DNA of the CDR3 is TGTGCCATTTCCGGACTAGCGGGAGAGACCCAGTACTTC. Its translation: CAISGLAGETQYF.

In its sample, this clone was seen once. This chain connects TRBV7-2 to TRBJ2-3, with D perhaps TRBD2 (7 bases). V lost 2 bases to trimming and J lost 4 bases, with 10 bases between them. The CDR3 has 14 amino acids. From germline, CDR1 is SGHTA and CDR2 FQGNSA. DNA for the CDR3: TGTGCCAGCAGCTTAAGGGGGGGCGCAGATACGCAGTATTTT. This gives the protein CASSLRGGADTQYF.

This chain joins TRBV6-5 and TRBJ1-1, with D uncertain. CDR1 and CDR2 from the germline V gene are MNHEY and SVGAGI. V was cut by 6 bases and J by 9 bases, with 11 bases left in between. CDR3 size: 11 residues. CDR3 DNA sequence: TGTGCCAGCAGCCGCCACCGACAAGCTTTCTTT. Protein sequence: CASSRHRQAFF.

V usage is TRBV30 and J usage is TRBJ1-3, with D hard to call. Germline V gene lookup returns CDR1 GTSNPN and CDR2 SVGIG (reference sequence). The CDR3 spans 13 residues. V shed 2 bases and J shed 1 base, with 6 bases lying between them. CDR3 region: CAWSTGSGNTIYF. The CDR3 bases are TGTGCCTGGAGTACGGGTTCTGGAAACACCATATATTTT.

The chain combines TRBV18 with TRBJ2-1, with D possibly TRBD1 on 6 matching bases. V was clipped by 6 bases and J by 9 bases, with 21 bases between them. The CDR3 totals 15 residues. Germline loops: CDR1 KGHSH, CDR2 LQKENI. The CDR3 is CASSPRGSLSFEQFF. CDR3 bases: TGTGCCAGCTCCCCCAGGGGTAGTCTCAGTTTTGAGCAGTTCTTC.

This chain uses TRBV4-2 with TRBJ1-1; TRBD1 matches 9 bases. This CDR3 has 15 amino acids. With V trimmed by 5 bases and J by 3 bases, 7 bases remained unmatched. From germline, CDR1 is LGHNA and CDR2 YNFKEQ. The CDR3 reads CASSADRGWDTEAFF. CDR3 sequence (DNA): TGTGCCAGCAGCGCGGACAGGGGATGGGACACTGAAGCTTTCTTT.

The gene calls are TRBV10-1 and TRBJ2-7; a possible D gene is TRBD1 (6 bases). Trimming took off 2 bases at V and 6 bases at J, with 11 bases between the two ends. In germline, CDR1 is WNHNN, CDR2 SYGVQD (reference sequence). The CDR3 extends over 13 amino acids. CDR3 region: CASSETGNGEQYF. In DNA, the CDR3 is TGCGCCAGCAGTGAGACAGGGAACGGCGAGCAGTACTTC.

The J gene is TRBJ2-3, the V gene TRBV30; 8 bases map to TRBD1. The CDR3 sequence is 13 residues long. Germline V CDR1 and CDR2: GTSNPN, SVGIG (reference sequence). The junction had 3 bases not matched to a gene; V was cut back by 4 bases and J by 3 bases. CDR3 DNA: TGTGCCTGGACAGGGGGCTGGACAGATACGCAGTATTTT. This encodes CAWTGGWTDTQYF. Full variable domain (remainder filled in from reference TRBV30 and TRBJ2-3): SQTIHQWPATLVQPVGSPLSLECTVEGTSNPNLYWYRQAAGRGLQLLFYSVGIGQISSEVPQNLSASRPQDRQFILSSKKLLLSDSGFYLCAWTGGWTDTQYFGPGTRLTVL.

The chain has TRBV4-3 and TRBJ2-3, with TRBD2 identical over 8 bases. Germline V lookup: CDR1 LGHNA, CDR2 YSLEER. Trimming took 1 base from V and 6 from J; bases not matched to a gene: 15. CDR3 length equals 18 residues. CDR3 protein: CASSQGLTSGGRFDTQYF. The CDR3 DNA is TGCGCCAGCAGCCAAGGATTAACTAGCGGAGGCCGGTTTGATACGCAGTATTTT.

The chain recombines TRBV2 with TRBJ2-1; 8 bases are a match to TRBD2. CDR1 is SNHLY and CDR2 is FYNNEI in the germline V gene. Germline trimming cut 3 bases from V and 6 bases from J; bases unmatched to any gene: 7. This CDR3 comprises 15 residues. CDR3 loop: CASSEGLGAFNEQFF. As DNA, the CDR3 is TGTGCCAGCAGTGAGGGACTAGGGGCTTTCAATGAGCAGTTCTTC.

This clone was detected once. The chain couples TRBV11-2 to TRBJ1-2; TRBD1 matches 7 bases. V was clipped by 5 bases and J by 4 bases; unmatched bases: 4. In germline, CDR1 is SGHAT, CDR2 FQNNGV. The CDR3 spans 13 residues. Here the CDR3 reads CASSRDRSYGYTF. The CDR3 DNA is TGTGCCAGCAGCAGGGACAGATCCTATGGCTACACCTTC.

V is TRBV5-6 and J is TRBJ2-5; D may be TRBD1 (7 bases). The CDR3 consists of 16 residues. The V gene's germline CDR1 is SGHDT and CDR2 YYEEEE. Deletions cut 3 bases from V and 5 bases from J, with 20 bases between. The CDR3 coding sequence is TGTGCCAGCAGCTGGGGGACAGCGGCACGGGGGGAGACCCAGTACTTC. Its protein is CASSWGTAARGETQYF.